This TCR beta chain was profiled in a study of CD8+CD57+ T cells in acquired aplastic anemia listed by TCRdb under 2018. Context from the whole study: DNA extracted from sorted CD4+ and CD8+ cells had a mean of about 3 ug, with a range of roughly 0.19 to 27.4 ug. CD8+CD57+ expansion was defined as frequency above the mean frequency observed in healthy subjects. Here is what the overall study found, with its caveats: Patients and healthy controls showed no significant difference in CD8+ Simpson's diversity (P=0.060). Some 31 CD8+ CDR3 sequences were shared between patients and controls but appeared highly expressed in patients and within their immunodominant clones.

Profiling of TCR beta VDJ combinations and CDR3 sequences used genomic DNA as the template. TCR repertoire sequencing was run on an Illumina HiSeq 2000. As for how the authors treated the data: TRBV/TRBJ rearrangement plots, CDR3 size and DJ length profiles, and Simpson's diversity index were used to assess repertoires. The most abundant DNA sequence in the deep sequencing data was taken as the immunodominant clone. CDR3 amino acid sequences were screened for sharing across subjects and compared with published repertoires and the VDJdb database. TCRdb reran the public reads through fastp at Q25 and MiXCR, keeping productive beta chains. Every CDR3 protein is listed once, alongside the most common genes and DNA of its rows. The V and J calls and clone size come from TCRdb's table, not from the authors' own analysis. Present in this sample are around 200,000 distinct CDR3 sequences, roughly 53% of which were seen just once. The top ten clones comprise approximately 20% of the sample.

Expansion of CD8+CD57+ cells had been shown by flow cytometry in the patients chosen for sequencing. All patients had severe acquired aplastic anemia diagnosed by International Study of Aplastic Anemia and Agranulocytosis and Camitta criteria. Patients had received no therapy at the time of blood sampling. In the study, sorted CD4+ and CD8+ blood T cells from patients with severe aplastic anemia and from healthy subjects underwent deep sequencing of TCR repertoires. In the USA, patient enrollment took place under clinicaltrials.gov protocols 00001620, 01623167, 00001397, 00071045, 00081523 and 00961064. Ficoll-Paque density gradient centrifugation was used to isolate peripheral blood mononuclear cells. Before DNA extraction, CD4+ and CD8+ T cells were sorted by FACS or by magnetic beads. With regard to this clonotype: The antigen it recognizes is unknown. No base quality information exists; no much larger clone differs at one position.

Input material: sorted CD4+, CD8+, or CD8+CD57+ T cells (not recorded which) from PBMCs. The sequence derives from a human donor with aplastic anemia.

The nucleotide sequence is TGTGCCAGCAGCTGGAGCGGGGGGGCGGCAGATACGCAGTATTTT. Its product reads: CASSWSGGAADTQYF. Recombination joined TRBV7-8 with TRBJ2-3, with 10 bases in between that match TRBD2. CDR1 is given as SGHVS and CDR2 as FQNEAQ, both from the germline V gene. The CDR3, cysteine through phenylalanine, is 15 amino acids long. CDR3 DNA is the only sequence kept; it has 45 bases, read in frame from the first base. Trimming takes 4 bases off V and 4 bases off J; junction bases not matched to a gene: 5. The CDR3, completed at both ends by the reference TRBV7-8 and TRBJ2-3 genes, gives the full variable domain GAGVSQSPRYKVAKRGQDVALRCDPISGHVSLFWYQQALGQGPEFLTYFQNEAQLDKSGLPSDRFFAERPEGSVSTLKIQRTQQEDSAVYLCASSWSGGAADTQYFGPGTRLTVL.